This T cell receptor beta chain was sequenced in a study of STAT5B mutations in CD4+ large granular lymphocyte leukemia. Concerning this clone: Its antigen remains unknown.

Findings of the study overall: Without putative leukemic clones, patient CD4-sorted repertoires remained more clonal than healthy CD4+ repertoires. Higher CD4+ than CD8+ T-LGLL clonality might reflect small sample size. TRBV06-family usage was enriched in top patient clones (8/27) versus controls (2/35).

The repertoire was sequenced with immunoSEQ multiplex PCR; TCRdb's copy has only in-frame clones and lacks some. The sample shows roughly 34,000 clones, roughly 80% of them seen only once. Germline assignment: CDR1 SGHRS and CDR2 YFSETQ. Germline trimming cut 0 bases from V and 6 bases from J; bases unmatched to any gene: 6. The CDR3 extends over 16 amino acids. The sequence was obtained from a human donor in good health. Sequenced sample: CD4+ T cells from blood buffy coats. V is TRBV5-1 and J is TRBJ2-1; 10 nucleotides line up with TRBD2. The DNA of the CDR3 is TGCGCCAGCAGCTTGGCCTTATTAGCGGGGGGCAATGAGCAGTTCTTC. It encodes CASSLALLAGGNEQFF.